This TCR beta chain was captured by sequencing in a study of beta chain features in type 1 diabetes. The study's findings and limits: In all four CD4+ subsets, TCRB CDR3 length was significantly, moderately reduced in type 1 diabetes. Reduced insertions and increased deletions marked VDJ junctions in type 1 diabetes patients. Sequencing from cDNA could over-represent high-TCR-expressing cells.

cDNA synthesis used the whole RNA isolate, giving expressed TCRB sequences. Naive, central memory and regulatory T cell samples averaged around 3.9 million reads. TCRdb's copy holds only in-frame clones and misses some; the assay was immunoSEQ multiplex PCR. The sample carries around 300,000 clones, approximately 10% recorded once. As for this clone: Its antigen is not known.

Trimming took 4 bases from V and 6 from J, leaving 16 bases between them. The CDR3 totals 14 residues. From germline, CDR1 is SGDLS and CDR2 YYNGEE. The TCR was taken from a woman aged 25 to 39 in good health. The gene calls are TRBV9 and TRBJ1-2; perhaps TRBD1 as D (6 bases). Sequencing input: naive CD4+ T cells from blood. As DNA, the CDR3 is TGTGCCAGCAGCAAAGTATCAGGGGATCATGGCTACACCTTC. Translating it yields CASSKVSGDHGYTF.